This TCR beta chain was sequenced in a study of blood T cells in healthy people across ages. With a J-beta primer mix and a sample-barcoded 5' primer, a second PCR ran 7 to 11 cycles. MiXCR, applied by TCRdb to the 5' RACE reads, yields one record per CDR3 protein. The profile shows under 2,000,000 distinct CDR3 sequences, about 50% of them singletons. This clonotype was recorded a few times. Its target is not known. Study results and caveats: Naive CD4+ cell counts and diversity both ran higher in long-lived than in aged donors. Strong correlation was found linking TCR beta diversity to naive T cell percentage.

Russia was home to the donors, healthy Caucasian individuals aged roughly 6 to 95. This TCR was sampled from a woman aged 40 to 49 in good health. Sample: blood.

This chain's CDR3 is CSASGTSGQQETQYF. The DNA of the CDR3 is TGCAGTGCTAGTGGGACTAGCGGGCAACAAGAGACCCAGTACTTC. This chain links TRBV20-1 with TRBJ2-5, with 12 nucleotides matching TRBD2. The V segment lost 3 bases and the J segment 2 bases; nucleotides outside the gene matches: 4. CDR1 is DFQATT and CDR2 is SNEGSKA in the germline V gene (reference sequence). The CDR3 runs 15 residues.